These 25 T cell receptor beta chains share one sample of origin, sequenced in a study of CD8 T cells in Susac syndrome. cDNA came from around 0.5 to 1 ug RNA primed by random hexamers. TCRdb re-derived calls from the immunoSEQ multiplex PCR reads in MiXCR, one entry per CDR3 protein. The sample records 120,000 to 150,000 distinct CDR3 sequences, around 94% being singletons. Source material: CD4+ T cells from PBMCs. These receptor sequences come from a human donor in good health.

The chain uses TRBV4-2 and TRBJ1-2, with D perhaps matching TRBD1 (5 bases). Germline V gene data show CDR1 as LGHNA and CDR2 as YNFKEQ. There are 16 residues in the CDR3. The V end was cut by 7 bases, the J end by 4 bases, with 22 bases between. The DNA for the CDR3 is TGTGCCAGCACCCCTAGCGGGGGGGACTCCTTCTATGGCTACACCTTC. It translates to CASTPSGGDSFYGYTF.

CDR3 nucleotides: TGCAGTGCGCCTAGCGGGAGAGATGGCAATGAGCAGTTCTTC. It codes for CSAPSGRDGNEQFF. The V gene is TRBV20-1, the J gene TRBJ2-1, with 10 nucleotides matching TRBD2. CDR1 is DFQATT and CDR2 is SNEGSKA in the germline V gene (reference sequence). The CDR3 contains 14 residues. Trimming took 6 bases from V and 6 from J; bases not matched to a gene: 8.

The J gene is TRBJ1-2, the V gene TRBV2; 11 nucleotides align to TRBD1. Germline CDR1 and CDR2: SNHLY and FYNNEI. Trimming cost V 7 bases and J 7 bases; bases outside gene matches: 8. This CDR3 spans 14 amino acids. CDR3 sequence reads: CASTPGQGASGYTF. The CDR3, as DNA: TGTGCCAGCACCCCAGGACAGGGGGCCAGTGGCTACACCTTC. The whole variable domain, remainder taken from reference TRBV2 and TRBJ1-2, is EPEVTQTPSHQVTQMGQEVILRCVPISNHLYFYWYRQILGQKVEFLVSFYNNEISEKSEIFDDQFSVERPDGSNFTLKIRSTKLEDSAMYFCASTPGQGASGYTFGSGTRLTVV.

This chain connects TRBV12-3 or TRBV12-4 to TRBJ1-2; tentative D call: TRBD1 (5 bases). The germline V and J ends were trimmed by 5 bases and 0 bases, with 19 bases remaining between them. The CDR3 consists of 17 residues. CDR3 sequence (DNA): TGTGCCAGCAGTCTGGGGAGGGGCTCCCTAGCTAACTATGGCTACACCTTC. Protein product: CASSLGRGSLANYGYTF.

The chain has TRBV5-1 and TRBJ2-1; 7 bases fit TRBD2. The CDR3 length is 14 residues. The ends lost 3 bases at V and 6 bases at J; junction bases unmatched: 6. CDR1 is SGHRS and CDR2 is YFSETQ in the germline V gene. The CDR3 is CASSSTSPINEQFF. In DNA form, the CDR3 reads TGCGCCAGCAGCTCGACTAGCCCCATCAATGAGCAGTTCTTC.

The chain carries TRBV27 and TRBJ2-7; 7 nucleotides agree with TRBD1. This CDR3 contains 13 residues. Per germline, CDR1 MNHEY and CDR2 SMNVEV (reference sequence). V lost 5 bases, J lost 3 bases, and 4 bases stayed unmatched. CDR3 region: CASSPRTGYEQYF. In DNA, the CDR3 is TGTGCCAGCAGTCCAAGGACAGGCTACGAGCAGTACTTC.

The chain combines TRBV6-1 with TRBJ1-2, with no clear D. This CDR3 contains 13 residues. Germline V CDR1 and CDR2: MNHNS, SASEGT. V shed 2 bases and J shed 5 bases, with 9 bases lying between them. The CDR3: CASSETAEYGYTF. The CDR3, as DNA: TGTGCCAGCAGTGAAACGGCGGAGTATGGCTACACCTTC.

The chain is built from TRBV5-1 and TRBJ2-3; TRBD2 matches 11 bases. Germline V gene sequence: CDR1 SGHRS, CDR2 YFSETQ. Germline trimming cut 2 bases from V and 4 bases from J; bases unmatched to any gene: 6. This CDR3 comprises 16 residues. The CDR3: CASSFTSGSVADTQYF. In DNA, the CDR3 is TGCGCCAGCAGCTTTACTAGCGGGAGCGTTGCAGATACGCAGTATTTT.

The chain combines TRBV15 with TRBJ2-7, with 13 positions matching TRBD2. The CDR3 spans 16 residues. Germline V CDR1 and CDR2: LNHNV, YYDKDF (reference sequence). Trimming at V came to 0 bases and at J to 8 bases, leaving 7 bases not matched to a gene. DNA of the CDR3: TGTGCCACCAGCAGAGATGCGGCGGGACTAGCGGGAAAGCAGTACTTC. This gives the protein CATSRDAAGLAGKQYF.

V gene TRBV19 combines with J gene TRBJ1-5; 10 bases align to TRBD1. The V and J ends lost 6 bases and 9 bases, in that order; junction bases with no gene match: 5. CDR1 LNHDA and CDR2 SQIVND come from the germline V gene (reference sequence). There are 13 residues in the CDR3. The CDR3 bases are TGTGCCAGTAGCCCGGGACAGGGGAGGCCCCAGCATTTT. Translation gives CASSPGQGRPQHF.

V gene TRBV10-3 combines with J gene TRBJ2-7; TRBD1 agrees at 7 bases. CDR1 ENHRY and CDR2 SYGVKD come from the germline V gene. V lost 11 bases and J lost 2; bases outside the gene matches: 6. This CDR3 has 12 residues. This CDR3 reads CASSTGPYEQYF. In nucleotides, the CDR3 is TGTGCCTCATCGACAGGGCCCTACGAGCAGTACTTC.

The rearrangement uses TRBV24-1 and TRBJ2-3; 7 nucleotides line up with TRBD1. Germline V lookup: CDR1 KGHDR, CDR2 SFDVKD. The junction had 5 bases not matched to a gene; V was cut back by 3 bases and J by 3 bases. The CDR3 sequence is 15 residues long. The CDR3 loop reads CATSDPQGSTDTQYF. The CDR3 coding sequence is TGTGCCACCAGTGATCCACAGGGGTCGACAGATACGCAGTATTTT.

The genes are TRBV15 and TRBJ2-7; D is possibly TRBD2 (6 bases). V gave up 0 bases and J gave up 1 base, with 13 bases separating them. CDR1 LNHNV and CDR2 YYDKDF come from the germline V gene (reference sequence). The CDR3 consists of 16 residues. The CDR3 sequence is CATSRDRLGSSYEQYF. Written as DNA, the CDR3 is TGTGCCACCAGCAGAGATCGCCTCGGGAGTTCCTACGAGCAGTACTTC.

For the CDR3, the DNA is TGCAGTTCCGGCCGAGGGCAGGGGGATAGTGGCTACACCTTC. Encoded protein: CSSGRGQGDSGYTF. The J gene is TRBJ1-2, the V gene TRBV20-1; TRBD1 aligns across 7 bases. The ends lost 8 bases at V and 7 bases at J; junction bases unmatched: 16. This CDR3 region has 14 residues. The germline gives CDR1 DFQATT, CDR2 SNEGSKA (reference sequence).

The chain joins TRBV10-3 to TRBJ1-2, with D possibly TRBD1 on 5 matching bases. The CDR3 spans 14 residues. V was shortened by 4 bases and J by 0 bases, with 9 bases between the two germline ends. The germline gives CDR1 ENHRY, CDR2 SYGVKD. The CDR3 sequence: CAISVETANYGYTF. CDR3 coding DNA: TGTGCCATCAGTGTTGAGACAGCTAACTATGGCTACACCTTC.

The chain uses TRBV28 and TRBJ1-2; 7 bases agree with TRBD1. Per germline, CDR1 MDHEN and CDR2 SYDVKM. The CDR3 covers 13 residues. With 7 bases clipped from V and 7 bases from J, the junction kept 9 bases outside the gene matches. CDR3 in amino acids: CASIGGPGGGYTF. In nucleotides, the CDR3 is TGTGCCAGCATTGGGGGACCAGGGGGTGGCTACACCTTC.

V and J are TRBV19 and TRBJ1-1; TRBD1 is a possible D gene (6 bases). The CDR3 extends over 15 amino acids. Germline CDR1 LNHDA, CDR2 SQIVND (reference sequence). Deletions cut 3 bases from V and 1 base from J, with 12 bases between. For the CDR3, the DNA is TGTGCCAGTAGTATGTTTGGGACACAGAACACTGAAGCTTTCTTT. Its translation: CASSMFGTQNTEAFF.

This clonotype occurred a few times. The chain links TRBV25-1 to TRBJ2-1; 11 bases align to TRBD2. Germline lookup yields CDR1 MGHDK and CDR2 SYGVNS. The CDR3 runs 15 residues. With 5 bases clipped from V and 7 bases from J, the junction kept 7 bases outside the gene matches. Here the CDR3 reads CASSPTSGRRNEQFF. DNA of the CDR3: TGTGCCAGCAGTCCTACTAGCGGGAGACGAAATGAGCAGTTCTTC.

The V and J genes are TRBV11-2 and TRBJ2-1, with TRBD2 identical over 8 bases. CDR1 is SGHAT and CDR2 is FQNNGV in the germline V gene. With V trimmed by 2 bases and J by 8 bases, 5 bases remained unmatched. The CDR3 has 14 residues. CDR3 in DNA: TGTGCCAGCAGCTTATCGGGAGGGCTCGATGAGCAGTTCTTC. It is translated as CASSLSGGLDEQFF.

The gene calls are TRBV20-1 and TRBJ1-1; D is perhaps TRBD1 (5 bases). The CDR3 runs to 10 residues. Germline V gene sequence: CDR1 DFQATT, CDR2 SNEGSKA (reference sequence). The DNA of the CDR3 is TGCCAAAGGGGCGGTACTGAAGCTTTCTTT. It translates to CQRGGTEAFF.

This chain connects TRBV2 to TRBJ2-5, with TRBD1 matching over 8 bases. V trimming: 8 bases; J trimming: 2 bases; junction bases outside the gene matches: 7. Germline-derived CDR1 and CDR2 are SNHLY and FYNNEI. The CDR3 totals 14 residues. The CDR3 region is CASGRTGPQETQYF. Written as DNA, the CDR3 is TGTGCCAGCGGGCGGACAGGGCCACAAGAGACCCAGTACTTC.

V gene TRBV27 combines with J gene TRBJ2-3, with 8 bases that match TRBD1. The junction had 6 bases not matched to a gene; V was cut back by 8 bases and J by 5 bases. Germline CDR1 is MNHEY and CDR2 is SMNVEV (reference sequence). The CDR3 contains 13 residues. The CDR3 sequence: CASGGDRGDTQYF. The CDR3 DNA follows: TGTGCCAGCGGAGGCGACAGGGGAGATACGCAGTATTTT.

This rearrangement joins TRBV5-4 to TRBJ2-1, with D unclear. The V end lost 1 base, the J end lost 9 bases, and 5 bases lay between the germline ends. The germline V gene encodes CDR1 SGHNT and CDR2 YYREEE (reference sequence). CDR3 length: 11 residues. CDR3 bases: TGTGCCAGCAGCTTGCAGCTTGAGCAGTTCTTC. Translating it yields CASSLQLEQFF. The complete variable domain, with remaining parts taken from reference TRBV5-4 and TRBJ2-1, reads ETGVTQSPTHLIKTRGQQVTLRCSSQSGHNTVSWYQQALGQGPQFIFQYYREEENGRGNFPPRFSGLQFPNYSSELNVNALELDDSALYLCASSLQLEQFFGPGTRLTVL.

The gene calls are TRBV5-1 and TRBJ2-7; 8 bases map to TRBD1. J gave up 4 bases and V 4 bases, and 10 bases lay outside the gene matches. The V gene's germline CDR1 is SGHRS and CDR2 YFSETQ. The CDR3 spans 15 residues. The CDR3 DNA is TGCGCCAGCAGCCCCAGACAGGGGACGGCTTACGAGCAGTACTTC. Protein product: CASSPRQGTAYEQYF. The full variable domain, with the rest looked up from reference TRBV5-1 and TRBJ2-7, is KAGVTQTPRYLIKTRGQQVTLSCSPISGHRSVSWYQQTPGQGLQFLFEYFSETQRNKGNFPGRFSGRQFSNSRSEMNVSTLELGDSALYLCASSPRQGTAYEQYFGPGTRLTVT.

The rearrangement joins TRBV18 to TRBJ1-5; D perhaps matches TRBD1 (5 bases). CDR1 and CDR2 (germline): KGHSH, LQKENI. V was shortened by 3 bases and J by 6 bases, with 18 bases between the two germline ends. The CDR3 contains 16 residues. The CDR3 loop reads CASSPLGPGLLQPQHF. The CDR3 nucleotides read TGTGCCAGCTCACCCCTAGGGCCGGGACTCCTTCAGCCCCAGCATTTT.